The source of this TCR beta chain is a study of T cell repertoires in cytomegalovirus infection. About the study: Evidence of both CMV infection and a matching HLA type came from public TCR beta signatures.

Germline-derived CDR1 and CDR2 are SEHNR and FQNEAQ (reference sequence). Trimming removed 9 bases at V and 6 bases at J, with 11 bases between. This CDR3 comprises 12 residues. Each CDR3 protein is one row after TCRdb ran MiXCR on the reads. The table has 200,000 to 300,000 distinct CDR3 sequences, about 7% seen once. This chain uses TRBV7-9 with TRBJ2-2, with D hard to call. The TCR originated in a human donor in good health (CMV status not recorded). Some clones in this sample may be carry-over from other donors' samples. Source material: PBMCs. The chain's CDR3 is CARKGLAGELFF. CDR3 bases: TGTGCCAGAAAGGGATTGGCCGGGGAGCTGTTTTTT.